What follows are 9 T cell receptor beta chains derived from one specimen sequenced in a study of technical replicates of blood from a few donors. Sequencing was performed with immunoSEQ multiplex PCR; in TCRdb, only in-frame clones are kept and a portion is missing. In the table there are roughly 87,000 clones, roughly 94% of which are singletons. Material for sequencing was T cells isolated from PBMCs. The source of these receptors is a human donor in good health.

This clone was counted a single time. The chain employs TRBV5-1 and TRBJ2-5; 7 nucleotides match TRBD2. The CDR3 totals 16 residues. V gave up 0 bases and J gave up 0 bases; unmatched junction bases: 5. The germline V gene has CDR1 SGHRS and CDR2 YFSETQ. This CDR3 is CASSLGLAGNQETQYF. CDR3 sequence (DNA): TGCGCCAGCAGCTTGGGTTTAGCGGGTAACCAAGAGACCCAGTACTTC.

This clone appeared a single time. The genes are TRBV4-1 and TRBJ1-4; no definite D call. The V gene's germline CDR1 is MGHRA and CDR2 YSYEKL. Trimming pared 0 bases from V and 8 bases from J, leaving 7 bases between. CDR3 length equals 13 residues. The chain's CDR3 is CASSQENGEKLFF. The CDR3 bases are TGCGCCAGCAGCCAAGAAAACGGGGAAAAACTGTTTTTT.

CDR3: CAWTGTGLDYGYTF. The CDR3 DNA reads TGTGCCTGGACTGGGACAGGGCTTGACTATGGCTACACCTTC. The chain has TRBV30 and TRBJ1-2; 9 positions match TRBD1. Germline lookup yields CDR1 GTSNPN and CDR2 SVGIG (reference sequence). V dropped 4 bases and J dropped 3; count of bases not matched to a gene: 6. The CDR3 runs 14 residues.

The chain has TRBV29-1 and TRBJ2-3; 7 nucleotides agree with TRBD2. The V segment lost 4 bases and the J segment 3 bases; nucleotides outside the gene matches: 7. Per germline, CDR1 SQVTM and CDR2 ANQGSEA. The CDR3 loop spans 14 amino acids. Here the CDR3 reads CSVVAWEGTDTQYF. The CDR3 coding sequence is TGCAGCGTTGTGGCGTGGGAGGGTACAGATACGCAGTATTTT.

The rearrangement links TRBV5-1 to TRBJ2-1, with 8 bases lining up with TRBD2. With V trimmed by 5 bases and J by 5 bases, 12 bases remained unmatched. CDR1 SGHRS and CDR2 YFSETQ come from the germline V gene. The CDR3 loop spans 16 amino acids. The CDR3 spells CASRGEALAANNEQFF. The CDR3, as DNA: TGCGCCAGCAGGGGGGAGGCACTAGCGGCGAACAATGAGCAGTTCTTC.

The chain joins TRBV5-1 to TRBJ1-2, with D possibly TRBD1 on 6 matching bases. V gave up 2 bases and J gave up 6 bases, with 20 bases separating them. The CDR3 has 16 amino acids. CDR1 and CDR2 from the germline V gene are SGHRS and YFSETQ. As DNA, the CDR3 is TGCGCCAGCAGCTTACGGAGCACCGGGACACCCAATGGCTACACCTTC. Protein sequence: CASSLRSTGTPNGYTF.

This sequence joins TRBV5-1 and TRBJ2-1, with 11 bases fitting TRBD2. J lost 3 bases, V lost 4 bases, and 3 bases had no gene match. This CDR3 comprises 15 residues. Germline CDR1 is SGHRS and CDR2 is YFSETQ. CDR3 DNA: TGCGCCAGCAGCGAAACTAGCGGGGGCTACAATGAGCAGTTCTTC. Translating it yields CASSETSGGYNEQFF. Combining the CDR3 with reference TRBV5-1 and TRBJ2-1 gives the whole variable domain KAGVTQTPRYLIKTRGQQVTLSCSPISGHRSVSWYQQTPGQGLQFLFEYFSETQRNKGNFPGRFSGRQFSNSRSEMNVSTLELGDSALYLCASSETSGGYNEQFFGPGTRLTVL.

Only one count was recorded for this clone. This chain joins TRBV7-9 and TRBJ1-5; 11 positions match TRBD1. The V and J ends lost 8 bases and 7 bases, in that order; junction bases with no gene match: 4. The CDR3 has 13 residues. CDR1 SEHNR and CDR2 FQNEAQ come from the germline V gene (reference sequence). CDR3 sequence reads: CASEGQGGQPQHF. The DNA of the CDR3 is TGTGCCAGCGAGGGACAGGGGGGGCAGCCCCAGCATTTT.

J is TRBJ2-1 and V is TRBV5-1; D may be TRBD2 (5 bases). Per germline, CDR1 SGHRS and CDR2 YFSETQ. The CDR3 runs to 14 residues. V was shortened by 5 bases and J by 4 bases, with 13 bases between the two germline ends. CDR3 amino acids: CASRKGAGYNEQFF. The DNA for the CDR3 is TGCGCCAGCAGGAAGGGAGCAGGTTACAATGAGCAGTTCTTC.